The 12 T cell receptor beta chains below come from one sample, sequenced in a study of blood T cell repertoires in COVID-19. Repertoires were generated with immunoSEQ multiplex PCR, while TCRdb's copy carries only in-frame clones and drops some. The data hold about 160,000 clones, with less than 85% observed a single time. Sequenced sample: peripheral blood. These receptors came from a woman aged 40 to 49 with COVID-19, enrolled during active disease.

This clone was seen a few times. The same CDR3 is also encoded by other DNA sequences in this sample. The chain couples TRBV20-1 to TRBJ2-7, with D uncertain. The germline V and J ends were trimmed by 3 bases and 2 bases, with 11 bases remaining between them. CDR3 length: 13 residues. The germline gives CDR1 DFQATT, CDR2 SNEGSKA (reference sequence). The CDR3 DNA reads TGCAGTGCTAGTGGTCTCGAGACCTACGAGCAGTACGTC. It is translated as CSASGLETYEQYV.

This chain joins TRBV4-2 and TRBJ2-3; 11 bases line up with TRBD2. The CDR3 contains 17 residues. V gave up 0 bases and J gave up 8 bases; unmatched junction bases: 10. Germline assignment: CDR1 LGHNA and CDR2 YNFKEQ. CDR3 amino acids: CASSQDSTSGGGGTQYF. CDR3 bases: TGTGCCAGCAGCCAAGATTCTACTAGCGGGGGAGGGGGTACGCAGTATTTT.

The genes are TRBV7-9 and TRBJ2-7; tentatively, D is TRBD2 (7 bases). V gave up 6 bases and J gave up 2 bases, with 20 bases separating them. Germline V gene sequence: CDR1 SEHNR, CDR2 FQNEAQ (reference sequence). The CDR3 runs to 16 residues. The CDR3 reads CASSYEGVAGAYEQYF. The CDR3 DNA reads as TGTGCCAGCAGTTACGAGGGGGTGGCGGGGGCCTACGAGCAGTACTTC.

Points on this clone: The same CDR3 arises from other DNA sequences in this sample as well. The J gene is TRBJ1-5, the V gene TRBV19; 8 positions match TRBD1. The CDR3 runs to 13 residues. V was clipped by 4 bases and J by 6 bases; unmatched bases: 2. The germline CDR1 and CDR2 sequences are LNHDA and SQIVND (reference sequence). The CDR3 here is CASSKTGVQPQHF. CDR3 in DNA: TGTGCCAGTAGTAAGACAGGGGTTCAGCCCCAGCATTTT.

The rearrangement links TRBV15 to TRBJ2-3, with 7 bases lining up with TRBD1. The CDR3 is 15 residues long. Germline values: CDR1 LNHNV, CDR2 YYDKDF (reference sequence). J was trimmed by 1 base and V by 3 bases; bases with no gene match: 4. The chain's CDR3 is CATSRYRGRTDTQYF. The CDR3 nucleotides read TGTGCCACCAGCAGGTACAGGGGACGCACAGATACGCAGTATTTT.

The chain carries TRBV4-1 and TRBJ2-5, with D uncertain. CDR1 and CDR2 from the germline V gene are MGHRA and YSYEKL. The V gene lost 1 base and the J gene lost 5 bases, with 8 bases spanning the gap. CDR3 length: 13 amino acids. The CDR3 nucleotides read TGCGCCAGCAGCCAAGCCCCCCAGGAGACCCAGTACTTC. Amino acids: CASSQAPQETQYF.

The rearrangement uses TRBV27 and TRBJ1-1; TRBD1 might be the D (5 bases). CDR1 and CDR2 (germline): MNHEY, SMNVEV (reference sequence). CDR3 length: 13 amino acids. The ends were cut back, 3 bases at V and 5 bases at J, with 10 bases in the middle. The CDR3 DNA reads as TGTGCCAGCAGTTTCGACAGTGGGACTGAAGCTTTCTTT. Translating it yields CASSFDSGTEAFF.

The chain links TRBV30 to TRBJ1-2, with TRBD1 matching 10 bases. Germline V gene lookup returns CDR1 GTSNPN and CDR2 SVGIG (reference sequence). This CDR3 is built from 13 residues. The V segment lost 1 base and the J segment 4 bases; nucleotides outside the gene matches: 0. CDR3 DNA sequence: TGTGCCTGGAGTGGGACAGGGGGCTATGGCTACACCTTC. It encodes CAWSGTGGYGYTF.

This clone was found many times. The rearrangement links TRBV9 to TRBJ1-6; possible D gene TRBD1, 5 bases. V dropped 0 bases and J dropped 10 bases, with 11 bases sitting between them. Germline-derived CDR1 and CDR2 are SGDLS and YYNGEE. The CDR3 covers 14 residues. CDR3 sequence: CASSVAGRGSPLHF. CDR3 bases: TGTGCCAGCAGCGTAGCAGGGCGAGGATCACCCCTCCACTTT.

Remarks on this clone: The sample holds other DNA sequences that translate to the same CDR3. The J gene is TRBJ1-1, the V gene TRBV2; D possibly corresponds to TRBD1 (5 bases). CDR3 size: 13 residues. Germline CDR1 reads SNHLY; CDR2 reads FYNNEI. V was cut by 4 bases and J by 4 bases, with 10 bases left in between. CDR3 residues: CASSVTGGTEAFF. The CDR3 nucleotides are TGTGCCAGCAGTGTTACGGGGGGCACTGAAGCTTTCTTT.

V gene TRBV6-2 or TRBV6-3 combines with J gene TRBJ2-2, with TRBD2 as a possible D gene (8 bases). This CDR3 is 14 amino acids long. Trimming removed 4 bases from V and 16 bases from J, with 22 bases in between. CDR1 MNHEY and CDR2 SVGEGT come from the germline V gene. The CDR3: CASSFGTRGGTQFF. CDR3 bases: TGTGCCAGCAGTTTCGGGACTAGAGGGGGCACTCAGTTTTTT.

Only one count was recorded for this clone. This chain connects TRBV19 to TRBJ1-3; 7 bases match TRBD1. This CDR3 spans 14 amino acids. With 5 bases clipped from V and 2 bases from J, the junction kept 3 bases outside the gene matches. From germline, CDR1 is LNHDA and CDR2 SQIVND (reference sequence). CDR3 sequence: CASSRDSAGNTIYF. The DNA of the CDR3 is TGTGCCAGTAGTCGGGACAGCGCTGGAAACACCATATATTTT.